The 22 T cell receptor beta chains below all came from one sample that was sequenced in a study of beta chain features in type 1 diabetes. The study's findings and limits: Researchers report that Type 1 diabetes patients had moderately but significantly shorter TCRB CDR3s across all four CD4+ subsets.

Reverse transcribing all isolated RNA meant expressed TCRB transcripts were sequenced. The repertoire was sequenced with immunoSEQ multiplex PCR; TCRdb's copy has only in-frame clones and lacks some. The table records about 650,000 clones, around 12% of them present only once. These receptors lack a known antigen. Input material: naive CD4+ T cells from blood. Every receptor here comes from a man younger than 45 with type 1 diabetes.

The rearrangement joins TRBV9 to TRBJ1-2; 8 nucleotides line up with TRBD1. The CDR3 contains 14 residues. J lost 7 bases, V lost 0 bases, and 5 bases had no gene match. Looked up from germline, CDR1 is SGDLS and CDR2 is YYNGEE. The CDR3 here is CASSVGEQGGGYTF. The CDR3 nucleotides are TGTGCCAGCAGCGTAGGCGAACAGGGGGGTGGCTACACCTTC.

V gene TRBV28 combines with J gene TRBJ2-1; D is uncertain. CDR3 length: 12 residues. V lost 8 bases and J 5 bases, leaving 10 bases between the germline ends. Germline-derived CDR1 and CDR2 are MDHEN and SYDVKM. The CDR3 here is CASVAPNNEQFF. CDR3 in DNA: TGTGCCAGCGTGGCCCCCAACAATGAGCAGTTCTTC.

The genes are TRBV27 and TRBJ2-3; no clear D. Germline V gene data show CDR1 as MNHEY and CDR2 as SMNVEV (reference sequence). Trimming took off 5 bases at V and 2 bases at J, with 11 bases between the two ends. The CDR3 is made up of 14 amino acids. CDR3 sequence reads: CASSHPDPTDTQYF. The CDR3 nucleotides read TGTGCCAGCAGTCACCCCGACCCCACAGATACGCAGTATTTT.

This sequence joins TRBV10-3 and TRBJ2-3; 9 bases agree with TRBD2. V gave up 10 bases and J gave up 1 base; unmatched junction bases: 12. Germline V gene sequence: CDR1 ENHRY, CDR2 SYGVKD. CDR3 size: 16 residues. CDR3 DNA sequence: TGTGCCACCGCGATCAACATAGCGGGGGGCACAGATACGCAGTATTTT. Translated, it gives CATAINIAGGTDTQYF.

CDR3 nucleotides: TGTGCCAGCGGCCCACTGCGGGGTCCCTACGAGCAGTACTTC. Encoded protein: CASGPLRGPYEQYF. The rearrangement joins TRBV7-2 to TRBJ2-7; D is possibly TRBD2 (6 bases). The CDR3 length is 14 residues. Germline CDR1 is SGHTA and CDR2 is FQGNSA. Trimming removed 8 bases from V and 2 bases from J, with 16 bases in between.

V usage is TRBV27 and J usage is TRBJ1-5; D call uncertain. The CDR3 totals 15 residues. V was cut by 2 bases and J by 4 bases, with 12 bases left in between. Germline V gives CDR1 MNHEY, CDR2 SMNVEV (reference sequence). The CDR3, as DNA: TGTGCCAGCAGTTTACTAGGGCAGACTAATCAGCCCCAGCATTTT. The encoded protein is CASSLLGQTNQPQHF.

This clone has more than one count but fewer than ten. The rearrangement uses TRBV7-9 and TRBJ1-6; 10 bases fit TRBD1. CDR1 is SEHNR, CDR2 FQNEAQ, per germline (reference sequence). The V gene end was trimmed by 1 base and the J gene end by 9 bases; junction bases not matched to a gene: 3. This CDR3 spans 15 amino acids. CDR3 residues: CASSLVTGGPSPLHF. CDR3 nucleotide sequence: TGTGCCAGCAGCTTAGTGACAGGGGGCCCTTCACCCCTCCACTTT. The full variable domain, with the rest looked up from reference TRBV7-9 and TRBJ1-6, is DTGVSQNPRHKITKRGQNVTFRCDPISEHNRLYWYRQTLGQGPEFLTYFQNEAQLEKSRLLSDRFSAERPKGSFSTLEIQRTEQGDSAMYLCASSLVTGGPSPLHFGNGTRLTVT.

The CDR3 is CASSRGDTEAFF. In DNA form, the CDR3 reads TGTGCCAGCAGCAGGGGAGACACTGAAGCTTTCTTT. The chain joins TRBV5-4 to TRBJ1-1, with D tentatively TRBD1 (5 bases). V gave up 4 bases and J gave up 3 bases, with 7 bases separating them. CDR3 length equals 12 residues. Germline values: CDR1 SGHNT, CDR2 YYREEE (reference sequence). Full variable domain (missing parts from reference TRBV5-4 and TRBJ1-1): ETGVTQSPTHLIKTRGQQVTLRCSSQSGHNTVSWYQQALGQGPQFIFQYYREEENGRGNFPPRFSGLQFPNYSSELNVNALELDDSALYLCASSRGDTEAFFGQGTRLTVV.

The J gene is TRBJ2-3, the V gene TRBV7-2, with D possibly TRBD2 on 6 matching bases. Germline V gene sequence: CDR1 SGHTA, CDR2 FQGNSA. Between the trimmed V and J ends, which lost 5 bases and 5 bases, there was a span of 11 bases. The length of the CDR3 is 13 residues. The chain's CDR3 is CASSLREVDTQYF. The CDR3 nucleotides are TGTGCCAGCAGCCTAAGGGAGGTAGATACGCAGTATTTT.

This clone has a single count. This rearrangement joins TRBV6-6 to TRBJ2-7; the D gene is possibly TRBD1 (6 bases). Germline values: CDR1 MNHNY, CDR2 SVGAGI (reference sequence). This CDR3 is 14 amino acids long. The V gene lost 7 bases and the J gene lost 2 bases, with 15 bases spanning the gap. The CDR3 sequence: CASNTGQSTYEQYF. CDR3 nucleotides: TGTGCCAGCAATACCGGACAGAGCACCTACGAGCAGTACTTC.

The chain employs TRBV6-5 and TRBJ1-6, with 7 positions matching TRBD1. CDR1 MNHEY and CDR2 SVGAGI come from the germline V gene. This CDR3 has 13 amino acids. Trimming cost V 5 bases and J 10 bases; bases outside gene matches: 5. CDR3 in DNA: TGTGCCAGCAGTACAGGGGCAAGATCACCCCTCCACTTT. It translates to CASSTGARSPLHF.

As regards this clone: Distinct nucleotide sequences in the sample also encode this CDR3. J is TRBJ1-1 and V is TRBV7-2, with TRBD1 matching 8 bases. The CDR3 has 13 residues. Germline lookup yields CDR1 SGHTA and CDR2 FQGNSA. The J segment lost 3 bases and the V segment lost 5 bases, leaving 2 bases of the junction unmatched. In nucleotides, the CDR3 is TGTGCCAGCAGCCTACAGGGGGACACTGAAGCTTTCTTT. This sequence encodes CASSLQGDTEAFF.

This clone was detected a few times. V usage is TRBV2 and J usage is TRBJ1-1, with 10 bases aligning to TRBD1. The CDR3 has 14 amino acids. J lost 0 bases, V lost 8 bases, and 3 bases had no gene match. In germline, CDR1 is SNHLY, CDR2 FYNNEI. The CDR3 DNA sequence: TGTGCCAGCGGGACAGGGGTCTTGAACACTGAAGCTTTCTTT. Protein product: CASGTGVLNTEAFF. The whole variable domain, filled in from reference TRBV2 and TRBJ1-1, reads EPEVTQTPSHQVTQMGQEVILRCVPISNHLYFYWYRQILGQKVEFLVSFYNNEISEKSEIFDDQFSVERPDGSNFTLKIRSTKLEDSAMYFCASGTGVLNTEAFFGQGTRLTVV.

The V gene is TRBV28, the J gene TRBJ1-4; no definite D call. The germline gives CDR1 MDHEN, CDR2 SYDVKM. Trimming removed 1 base from V and 10 bases from J, with 16 bases in between. The CDR3 consists of 15 residues. Written as DNA, the CDR3 is TGTGCCAGCAGTTTATACAGTTCCCTTCGCGGAAAACTGTTTTTT. It yields the protein CASSLYSSLRGKLFF.

This CDR3 reads CSVYTPTNTGELFF. Written as DNA, the CDR3 is TGCAGCGTGTATACCCCCACAAACACCGGGGAGCTGTTTTTT. This chain joins TRBV29-1 and TRBJ2-2; D unresolved. Germline-derived CDR1 and CDR2 are SQVTM and ANQGSEA. This CDR3 is 14 amino acids long. The V and J ends lost 6 bases and 2 bases respectively, with 13 bases between them.

The gene calls are TRBV6-4 and TRBJ2-1; D is tentatively TRBD1 or TRBD2 (5 bases each). The ends were cut back, 2 bases at V and 7 bases at J, with 9 bases in the middle. There are 13 residues in the CDR3. Looked up from germline, CDR1 is MRHNA and CDR2 is SNTAGT. The CDR3 bases are TGTGCCAGCAGTGACGGCAGGGAGAATGAGCAGTTCTTC. Translated, it gives CASSDGRENEQFF.

The chain is built from TRBV6-5 and TRBJ1-4, with 7 positions matching TRBD1. Germline CDR1 is MNHEY and CDR2 is SVGAGI. This CDR3 contains 15 residues. With 5 bases clipped from V and 4 bases from J, the junction kept 7 bases outside the gene matches. In nucleotides, the CDR3 is TGTGCCAGCAGTAATGAGGGGGCTGGTAATGAAAAACTGTTTTTT. This encodes CASSNEGAGNEKLFF.

The chain carries TRBV29-1 and TRBJ1-1; D unclear. The CDR3 consists of 12 residues. CDR1 SQVTM and CDR2 ANQGSEA come from the germline V gene. V was clipped by 3 bases and J by 5 bases, with 10 bases between them. CDR3 protein: CSVDPPGTEAFF. As DNA, the CDR3 is TGCAGCGTTGACCCCCCCGGGACTGAAGCTTTCTTT.

This clone appeared a few times. The CDR3 DNA reads as TGTGCCAGCAGTTACCGCGGGAGAGCCACAGATACGCAGTATTTT. Translating it yields CASSYRGRATDTQYF. The chain has TRBV6-5 and TRBJ2-3, with 7 positions matching TRBD2. Losses at the gene ends were 2 bases for V and 2 bases for J; bases not matched to a gene: 4. CDR1 is MNHEY, CDR2 SVGAGI, per germline. The CDR3 spans 15 residues.

This sequence joins TRBV28 and TRBJ2-1; 9 bases are a match to TRBD1. CDR1 is MDHEN, CDR2 SYDVKM, per germline. This CDR3 comprises 15 residues. V gave up 4 bases and J gave up 4 bases; unmatched junction bases: 5. The CDR3 DNA follows: TGTGCCAGCAGTTCAGGACAGGGGTCTTACAATGAGCAGTTCTTC. Its translation is CASSSGQGSYNEQFF. The variable domain in full, completed from reference TRBV28 and TRBJ2-1, reads DVKVTQSSRYLVKRTGEKVFLECVQDMDHENMFWYRQDPGLGLRLIYFSYDVKMKEKGDIPEGYSVSREKKERFSLILESASTNQTSMYLCASSSGQGSYNEQFFGPGTRLTVL.

The rearrangement joins TRBV20-1 to TRBJ1-2, with 7 bases that match TRBD1. Germline loops: CDR1 DFQATT, CDR2 SNEGSKA (reference sequence). The CDR3 runs to 9 residues. The CDR3 loop reads CCRGYGYTF. CDR3 sequence (DNA): TGCTGCAGGGGGTATGGCTACACCTTC.

This clone was found a few times. The rearrangement uses TRBV30 and TRBJ2-5, with TRBD1 matching 9 bases. V lost 2 bases, J lost 4 bases, and 5 bases stayed unmatched. The CDR3 runs 14 residues. Per germline, CDR1 GTSNPN and CDR2 SVGIG (reference sequence). CDR3 amino acids: CAWSTGQGRETQYF. CDR3 bases: TGTGCCTGGAGTACGGGACAGGGACGAGAGACCCAGTACTTC.